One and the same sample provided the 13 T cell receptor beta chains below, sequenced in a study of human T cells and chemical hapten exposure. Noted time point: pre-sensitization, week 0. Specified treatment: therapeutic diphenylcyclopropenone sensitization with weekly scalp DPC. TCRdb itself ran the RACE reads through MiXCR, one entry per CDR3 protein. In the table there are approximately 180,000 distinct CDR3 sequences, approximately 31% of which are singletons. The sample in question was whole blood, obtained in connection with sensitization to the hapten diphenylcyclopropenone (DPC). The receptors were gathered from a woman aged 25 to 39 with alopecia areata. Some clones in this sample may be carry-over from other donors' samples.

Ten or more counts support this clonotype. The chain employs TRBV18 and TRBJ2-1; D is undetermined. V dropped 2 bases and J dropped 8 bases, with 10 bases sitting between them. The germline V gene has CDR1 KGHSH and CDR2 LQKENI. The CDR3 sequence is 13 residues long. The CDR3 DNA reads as TGTGCCAGCTCACCATTTCAGACCCATGAGCAGTTCTTC. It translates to CASSPFQTHEQFF.

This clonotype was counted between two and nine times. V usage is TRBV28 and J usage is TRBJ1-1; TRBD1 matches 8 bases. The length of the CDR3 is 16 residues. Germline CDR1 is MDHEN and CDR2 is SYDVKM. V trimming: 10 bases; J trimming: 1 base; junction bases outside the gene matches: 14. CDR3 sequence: CATASGGAHRNTEAFF. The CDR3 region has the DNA TGTGCCACCGCCTCAGGGGGCGCTCATCGGAACACTGAAGCTTTCTTT.

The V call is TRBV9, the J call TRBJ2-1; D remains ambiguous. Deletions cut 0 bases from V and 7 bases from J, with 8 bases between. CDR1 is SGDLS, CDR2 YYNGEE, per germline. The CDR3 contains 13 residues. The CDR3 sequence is CASSVGLGNEQFF. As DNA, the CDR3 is TGTGCCAGCAGCGTAGGACTTGGAAATGAGCAGTTCTTC.

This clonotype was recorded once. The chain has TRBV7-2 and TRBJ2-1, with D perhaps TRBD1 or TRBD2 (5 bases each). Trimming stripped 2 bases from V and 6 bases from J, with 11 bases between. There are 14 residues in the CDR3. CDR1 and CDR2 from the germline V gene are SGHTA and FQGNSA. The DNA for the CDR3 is TGTGCCAGCAGCTTATATCGGGACCCCAATGAGCAGTTCTTC. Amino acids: CASSLYRDPNEQFF.

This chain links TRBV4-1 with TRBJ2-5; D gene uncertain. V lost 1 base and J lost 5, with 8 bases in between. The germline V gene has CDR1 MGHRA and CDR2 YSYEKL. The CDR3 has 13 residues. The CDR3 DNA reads TGCGCCAGCAGCCAAGCCATGCTGGAGACCCAGTACTTC. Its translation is CASSQAMLETQYF.

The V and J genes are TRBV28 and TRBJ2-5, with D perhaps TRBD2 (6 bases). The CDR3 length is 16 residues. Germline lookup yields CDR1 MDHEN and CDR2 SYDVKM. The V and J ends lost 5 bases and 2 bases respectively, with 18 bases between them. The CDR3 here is CASSPRGRRKQETQYF. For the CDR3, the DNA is TGTGCCAGCAGTCCCCGAGGGAGGAGAAAACAAGAGACCCAGTACTTC. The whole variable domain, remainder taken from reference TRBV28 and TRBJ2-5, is DVKVTQSSRYLVKRTGEKVFLECVQDMDHENMFWYRQDPGLGLRLIYFSYDVKMKEKGDIPEGYSVSREKKERFSLILESASTNQTSMYLCASSPRGRRKQETQYFGPGTRLLVL.

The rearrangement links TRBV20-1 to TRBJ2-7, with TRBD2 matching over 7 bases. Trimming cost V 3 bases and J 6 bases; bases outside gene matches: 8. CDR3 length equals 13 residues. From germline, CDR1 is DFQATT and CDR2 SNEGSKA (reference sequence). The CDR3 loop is CSARGGLVVEQYF. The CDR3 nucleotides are TGCAGTGCTAGGGGGGGGTTAGTCGTCGAGCAGTACTTC.

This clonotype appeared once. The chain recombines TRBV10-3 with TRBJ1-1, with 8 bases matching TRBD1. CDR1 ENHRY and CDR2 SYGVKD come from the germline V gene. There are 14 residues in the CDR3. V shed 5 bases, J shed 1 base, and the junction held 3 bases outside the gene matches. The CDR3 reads CAISPTGANTEAFF. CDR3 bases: TGTGCCATCAGTCCGACAGGGGCGAACACTGAAGCTTTCTTT.

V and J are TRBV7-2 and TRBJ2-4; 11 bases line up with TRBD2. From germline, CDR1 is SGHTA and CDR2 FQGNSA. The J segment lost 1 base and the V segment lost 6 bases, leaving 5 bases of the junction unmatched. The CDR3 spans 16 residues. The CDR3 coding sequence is TGTGCCAGCAGTTATAGCGGGAGGGCCGCCAAAAACATTCAGTACTTC. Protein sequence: CASSYSGRAAKNIQYF.

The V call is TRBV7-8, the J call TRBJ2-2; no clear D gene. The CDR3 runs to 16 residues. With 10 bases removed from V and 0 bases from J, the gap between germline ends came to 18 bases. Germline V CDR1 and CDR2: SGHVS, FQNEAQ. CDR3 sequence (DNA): TGTGCCACCATCCCCATGGGCTCAGCGAACACCGGGGAGCTGTTTTTT. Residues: CATIPMGSANTGELFF.

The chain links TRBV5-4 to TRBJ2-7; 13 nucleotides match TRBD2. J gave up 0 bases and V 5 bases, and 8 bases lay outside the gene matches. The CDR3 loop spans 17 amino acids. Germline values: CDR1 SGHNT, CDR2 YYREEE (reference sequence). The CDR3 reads CASRAGTSGISSYEQYF. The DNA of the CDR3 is TGTGCCAGCAGGGCCGGGACTAGCGGGATCAGCTCCTACGAGCAGTACTTC.

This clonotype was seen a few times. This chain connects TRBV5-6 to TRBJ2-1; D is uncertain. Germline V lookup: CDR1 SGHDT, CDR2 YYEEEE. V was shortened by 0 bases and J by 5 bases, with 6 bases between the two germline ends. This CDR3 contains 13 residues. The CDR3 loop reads CASSLATNNEQFF. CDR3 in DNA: TGTGCCAGCAGCTTGGCTACTAACAATGAGCAGTTCTTC. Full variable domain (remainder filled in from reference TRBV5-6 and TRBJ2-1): DAGVTQSPTHLIKTRGQQVTLRCSPKSGHDTVSWYQQALGQGPQFIFQYYEEEERQRGNFPDRFSGHQFPNYSSELNVNALLLGDSALYLCASSLATNNEQFFGPGTRLTVL.

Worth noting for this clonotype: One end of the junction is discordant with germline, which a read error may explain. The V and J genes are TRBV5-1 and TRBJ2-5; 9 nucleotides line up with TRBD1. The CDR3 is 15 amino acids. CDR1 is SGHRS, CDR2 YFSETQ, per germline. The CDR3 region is CASNLSGTGQETQYF. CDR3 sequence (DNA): TGCGCCAGCAACTTGAGCGGGACAGGGCAAGAGACCCAGTACTTC.